The text below deals with one T cell receptor beta chain. The target antigen is unknown. The PCR contained 60 Vbeta and 13 Jbeta primers. The protocol was immunoSEQ multiplex PCR, while the TCRdb copy is restricted to in-frame clones and leaves out a portion. The ten top clones account for approximately 2.6%, within a sample of approximately 120,000 clones. This specimen comes from a study of cytomegalovirus exposure and HLA in healthy donors. Study results and caveats: Analysis performed later showed TCR beta chains linked to HLA being more clonally expanded than equally common others.

Trimming removed 0 bases at V and 6 bases at J, with 7 bases between. The germline CDR1 and CDR2 sequences are SGHRS and YFSETQ. There are 13 residues in the CDR3. What was sequenced was PBMCs. The sequence came from a man aged 25 to 45 in good health and CMV-seronegative. This chain links TRBV5-1 with TRBJ2-1; D is undetermined. This chain's CDR3 is CASSLAAGNEQFF. Here the CDR3 DNA reads TGCGCCAGCAGCTTGGCCGCCGGCAATGAGCAGTTCTTC.